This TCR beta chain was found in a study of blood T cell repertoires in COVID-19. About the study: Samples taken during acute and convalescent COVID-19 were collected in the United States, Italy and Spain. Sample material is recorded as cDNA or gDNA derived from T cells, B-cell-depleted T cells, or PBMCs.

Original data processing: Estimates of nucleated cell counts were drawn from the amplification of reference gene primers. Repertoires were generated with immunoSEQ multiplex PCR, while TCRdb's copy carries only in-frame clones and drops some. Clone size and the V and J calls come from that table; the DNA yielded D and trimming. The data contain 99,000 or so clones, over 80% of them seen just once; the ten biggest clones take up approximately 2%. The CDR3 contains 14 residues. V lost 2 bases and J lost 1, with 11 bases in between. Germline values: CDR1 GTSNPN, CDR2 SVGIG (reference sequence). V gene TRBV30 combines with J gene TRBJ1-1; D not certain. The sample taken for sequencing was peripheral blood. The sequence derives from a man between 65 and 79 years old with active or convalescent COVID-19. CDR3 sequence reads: CAWSTGNQNTEAFF. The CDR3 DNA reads TGTGCCTGGAGTACGGGAAACCAGAACACTGAAGCTTTCTTT.